This T cell receptor beta chain came from a study of blood T cell repertoires in COVID-19. Study details: The United States, Italy and Spain were the sources of the acute and convalescent COVID-19 samples.

In terms of age and location, participants ranged from about 18 to 95 years and lived in under 30 US areas. Clinical histories supplied by participants themselves formed the basis of cohort assignment. Either two negative PCRs, clearance, or symptom resolution qualified Cohort 3 donors as recovered. The CDR3 sequence is 16 residues long. The germline V gene encodes CDR1 LGHNT and CDR2 FRNRAP. V trimming: 0 bases; J trimming: 5 bases; junction bases outside the gene matches: 7. TCRdb's table, derived via immunoSEQ multiplex PCR, lists solely in-frame clones and lacks some. The sample has 300,000 to 450,000 clones, 85% to 90% seen once.

V usage is TRBV12-5 and J usage is TRBJ2-5; 9 bases are a match to TRBD2. Input material: PBMCs or T cells enriched from blood (not recorded which). The receptor was derived from a man in his late teens or twenties who had recovered from COVID-19. The CDR3 loop is CASGLVSGGSSETQYF. The CDR3 bases are TGTGCTAGTGGTTTGGTAAGCGGGGGGTCTTCGGAGACCCAGTACTTC. The full variable domain, completed using reference TRBV12-5 and TRBJ2-5, is DARVTQTPRHKVTEMGQEVTMRCQPILGHNTVFWYRQTMMQGLELLAYFRNRAPLDDSGMPKDRFSAEMPDATLATLKIQPSEPRDSAVYFCASGLVSGGSSETQYFGPGTRLLVL.